The next 10 T cell receptor beta chains were all read from a single sample in a study of T-cell reconstitution after alpha-beta-depleted transplantation in children. Unique molecular identifiers were built into the TCRbeta library. TCRdb passed the PCR reads through MiXCR, listing each CDR3 protein once. Here the sample spans hundreds of thousands of distinct CDR3 sequences, approximately 13% being singletons. Specimen: PBMCs, mostly from graft donor cells, collected 360 days after TCRalphabeta/CD19-depleted stem cell transplant. The receptors here all came from a male patient aged 5 to 17 who had a stem cell transplant for acute myeloid leukemia, so the T cells may come from the graft donor.

This clonotype occurred a few times. V usage is TRBV7-9 and J usage is TRBJ2-7; no definite D call. Trimming took 5 bases from V and 5 from J, leaving 7 bases between them. CDR3 length: 11 amino acids. Germline values: CDR1 SEHNR, CDR2 FQNEAQ (reference sequence). The CDR3 region has the DNA TGTGCCAGCAGCCCCAACAACGAGCAGTACTTC. This codes for CASSPNNEQYF.

This rearrangement joins TRBV28 to TRBJ2-5, with 9 bases identical to TRBD2. CDR1 and CDR2 from the germline V gene are MDHEN and SYDVKM. Trimming took 1 base from V and 5 from J; bases not matched to a gene: 8. The CDR3 is 16 residues long. Here the CDR3 DNA reads TGTGCCAGCAGTTTATTTGCGGCGGGAGGGAGGGAGACCCAGTACTTC. It yields the protein CASSLFAAGGRETQYF.

This clonotype was detected many times. The chain carries TRBV5-1 and TRBJ2-1, with TRBD2 identical over 10 bases. V was pared by 4 bases and J by 1 base, with 11 bases of the junction left unmatched. The CDR3 sequence is 18 residues long. Per germline, CDR1 SGHRS and CDR2 YFSETQ. CDR3 DNA sequence: TGCGCCAGCAGCCCGGAAGGGCTAGCGGGAGAATCCTACAATGAGCAGTTCTTC. It yields the protein CASSPEGLAGESYNEQFF.

The chain employs TRBV7-6 and TRBJ1-3; D may be TRBD1 (6 bases). Germline values: CDR1 SGHVS, CDR2 FNYEAQ. Deletions cut 1 base from V and 3 bases from J, with 16 bases between. The CDR3 length is 17 residues. CDR3 bases: TGTGCCAGCAGCTTAGGTCATCCGGGGGCGCATGGAAACACCATATATTTT. It codes for CASSLGHPGAHGNTIYF.

The chain employs TRBV11-2 and TRBJ2-3; TRBD2 matches at 9 bases. CDR1 is SGHAT and CDR2 is FQNNGV in the germline V gene. The CDR3 is made up of 19 amino acids. V trimming: 5 bases; J trimming: 2 bases; junction bases outside the gene matches: 17. CDR3 residues: CASSLRQGIPSGATDTQYF. The CDR3 DNA sequence: TGTGCCAGCAGCCTTCGGCAGGGGATCCCTAGCGGGGCCACAGATACGCAGTATTTT.

There are a few counts of this clonotype. The rearrangement joins TRBV10-3 to TRBJ1-5; D unclear. This CDR3 has 13 amino acids. Trimming shortened V by 3 bases and J by 0 bases, and 3 bases separated the two germline ends. Germline V lookup: CDR1 ENHRY, CDR2 SYGVKD. The CDR3 bases are TGTGCCATCAGTGAAAATAGCAATCAGCCCCAGCATTTT. Its protein product is CAISENSNQPQHF.

The rearrangement uses TRBV28 and TRBJ2-7; 11 bases align to TRBD1. CDR1 is MDHEN, CDR2 SYDVKM, per germline. The CDR3 has 16 amino acids. Trimming at V came to 1 base and at J to 2 bases, leaving 4 bases not matched to a gene. The CDR3 DNA follows: TGTGCCAGCAGTTTATCTTGGGACAGGGGGACCTACGAGCAGTACTTC. This codes for CASSLSWDRGTYEQYF. Full variable domain (outside the CDR3, taken from reference TRBV28 and TRBJ2-7): DVKVTQSSRYLVKRTGEKVFLECVQDMDHENMFWYRQDPGLGLRLIYFSYDVKMKEKGDIPEGYSVSREKKERFSLILESASTNQTSMYLCASSLSWDRGTYEQYFGPGTRLTVT.

This clonotype has ten or more counts. This chain uses TRBV7-2 with TRBJ2-1; 9 nucleotides agree with TRBD2. Germline-derived CDR1 and CDR2 are SGHTA and FQGNSA. CDR3 length equals 15 residues. J lost 6 bases, V lost 2 bases, and 5 bases had no gene match. CDR3 in DNA: TGTGCCAGCAGCTTAAGGCTAGCGGGACCCAATGAGCAGTTCTTC. Translated: CASSLRLAGPNEQFF.

V gene TRBV29-1 combines with J gene TRBJ2-7, with 11 bases lining up with TRBD1. Germline V CDR1 and CDR2: SQVTM, ANQGSEA. The CDR3 sequence is 13 residues long. The junction had 3 bases not matched to a gene; V was cut back by 5 bases and J by 3 bases. CDR3 sequence: CSVRDRGFYEQYF. The DNA for the CDR3 is TGCAGCGTTAGGGACAGGGGGTTCTACGAGCAGTACTTC.

This clonotype has only a few counts. The chain links TRBV2 to TRBJ2-5, with D possibly called TRBD1 or TRBD2 (7 bases each). The CDR3 totals 16 residues. Looked up from germline, CDR1 is SNHLY and CDR2 is FYNNEI. Trimming removed 7 bases at V and 3 bases at J, with 21 bases between. CDR3 sequence reads: CASIKGATGGEETQYF. The CDR3 DNA is TGTGCCAGCATAAAGGGGGCCACGGGGGGCGAAGAGACCCAGTACTTC.